A single sample gave rise to the 14 T cell receptor beta chains below, sequenced in a study of blood T cell repertoires in COVID-19. Sequencing used immunoSEQ multiplex PCR; TCRdb keeps in-frame clones, though not all of them. Of about 78,000 clones detected, around 77% appear once; the ten largest clones hold around 10%. The sample was peripheral blood. The receptors stem from a human donor in a cohort sampled during active COVID-19.

V is TRBV7-9 and J is TRBJ2-6; D perhaps matches TRBD2 (6 bases). There are 16 residues in the CDR3. Germline V gives CDR1 SEHNR, CDR2 FQNEAQ (reference sequence). V was cut by 4 bases and J by 0 bases, with 10 bases left in between. Here the CDR3 DNA reads TGTGCCAGCAGCTGGGGACTCAGCTCTGGGGCCAACGTCCTGACTTTC. Encoded protein: CASSWGLSSGANVLTF.

V and J are TRBV7-2 and TRBJ2-5, with a tentative D call TRBD1 (6 bases). Germline CDR1 is SGHTA and CDR2 is FQGNSA. V lost 5 bases, J lost 9 bases, and 13 bases lay in between. The length of the CDR3 is 12 residues. In DNA, the CDR3 is TGTGCCAGCAGCCCAGGGCAGGGGCCCCAGTACTTC. Encoded protein: CASSPGQGPQYF.

This clone was seen ten or more times. V gene TRBV28 combines with J gene TRBJ2-3; D is unresolved. In germline, CDR1 is MDHEN, CDR2 SYDVKM. V was pared by 3 bases and J by 1 base, with 8 bases between. This CDR3 has 14 amino acids. Here the CDR3 reads CASSFLQGTDTQYF. The CDR3 nucleotides are TGTGCCAGCAGTTTCTTGCAGGGCACAGATACGCAGTATTTT.

The J gene is TRBJ1-3, the V gene TRBV25-1; TRBD1 agrees at 10 bases. The germline gives CDR1 MGHDK, CDR2 SYGVNS. The ends lost 6 bases at V and 4 bases at J; junction bases unmatched: 6. This CDR3 region has 15 residues. The CDR3 DNA sequence: TGTGCCAGCAGCGATTCGGGACAGGGGGGAAACACCATATATTTT. Amino acids: CASSDSGQGGNTIYF.

The V gene is TRBV19, the J gene TRBJ2-6, with a possible D match to TRBD2 (6 bases). The CDR3 has 15 amino acids. Trimming took 7 bases from V and 1 from J, leaving 11 bases between them. Per germline, CDR1 LNHDA and CDR2 SQIVND (reference sequence). CDR3 loop: CASNMGRSGANVLTF. Here the CDR3 DNA reads TGTGCCAGTAATATGGGGAGGTCTGGGGCCAACGTCCTGACTTTC.

J is TRBJ2-5 and V is TRBV4-1; the D gene is possibly TRBD1 (6 bases). V lost 2 bases and J 0 bases, leaving 10 bases between the germline ends. The V gene's germline CDR1 is MGHRA and CDR2 YSYEKL. The CDR3 contains 15 residues. CDR3 loop: CASSQTTGYQETQYF. The CDR3 nucleotides are TGCGCCAGCAGCCAAACTACAGGGTACCAAGAGACCCAGTACTTC.

The chain uses TRBV19 and TRBJ2-2; 9 nucleotides line up with TRBD2. The CDR3 consists of 16 residues. The germline V gene has CDR1 LNHDA and CDR2 SQIVND (reference sequence). With V trimmed by 5 bases and J by 2 bases, 6 bases remained unmatched. CDR3 nucleotide sequence: TGTGCCAGTAGTCCGAGCGGGGGGTCCAACACCGGGGAGCTGTTTTTT. It yields the protein CASSPSGGSNTGELFF.

This clone was counted a single time. V is TRBV21-1 and J is TRBJ2-5; the DNA was not compared with TRBD2, the D call given in the table. TRBV21-1 is a listed pseudogene. This CDR3 contains 16 residues. CDR3 bases: TGTGCCAGCAGCAATAAACTAGCGGAGATAGAAGAGACCCAGTACTTC. Translated: CASSNKLAEIEETQYF.

In regard to this clone: At one end the junction does not follow the germline gene, possibly because of a read error. This chain joins TRBV12-5 and TRBJ1-3, with D tentatively TRBD1 (6 bases). The CDR3 sequence is 12 residues long. CDR1 and CDR2 (germline): LGHNT, FRNRAP. CDR3 amino acids: CASGLDSNRVTF. The CDR3 DNA sequence: TGTGCTAGTGGTTTGGACTCAAACAGGGTGACTTTT.

The CDR3 protein is CASTGQGTGGYTF. CDR3 bases: TGTGCCAGCACCGGACAGGGGACGGGTGGCTACACCTTC. This chain joins TRBV6-5 and TRBJ1-2, with 9 bases matching TRBD1. V was pared by 7 bases and J by 7 bases, with 7 bases of the junction left unmatched. The germline V gene has CDR1 MNHEY and CDR2 SVGAGI. The CDR3 is made up of 13 amino acids.

CDR3 residues: CASSLGPGEAFF. CDR3 bases: TGTGCCAGCAGCTTAGGTCCAGGGGAAGCTTTCTTT. The chain combines TRBV11-2 with TRBJ1-1; D perhaps matches TRBD1 (5 bases). Between the trimmed V and J ends, which lost 1 base and 8 bases, there was a span of 8 bases. Germline CDR1 and CDR2: SGHAT and FQNNGV. This CDR3 is built from 12 residues. The variable domain in full, completed from reference TRBV11-2 and TRBJ1-1, reads EAGVAQSPRYKIIEKRQSVAFWCNPISGHATLYWYQQILGQGPKLLIQFQNNGVVDDSQLPKDRFSAERLKGVDSTLKIQPAKLEDSAVYLCASSLGPGEAFFGQGTRLTVV.

The J gene is TRBJ1-4, the V gene TRBV9; maybe TRBD1 (5 bases). Germline CDR1 SGDLS, CDR2 YYNGEE. This CDR3 spans 14 amino acids. With 4 bases removed from V and 8 bases from J, the gap between germline ends came to 15 bases. CDR3 residues: CASSSSGLREKLFF. The CDR3 DNA follows: TGTGCCAGCAGCTCGTCAGGGCTTCGGGAAAAACTGTTTTTT.

This chain joins TRBV11-3 and TRBJ1-4, with a possible D match to TRBD1 (5 bases). This CDR3 has 16 residues. Germline V CDR1 and CDR2: SGHNT, YENEEA. The V and J ends lost 5 bases and 6 bases respectively, with 19 bases between them. The CDR3 sequence is CASSRGEGRGDEKLFF. CDR3 bases: TGTGCCAGCAGCAGAGGAGAGGGGAGGGGCGATGAAAAACTGTTTTTT.

This sequence joins TRBV28 and TRBJ2-1; D perhaps matches TRBD1 (6 bases). The V end was cut by 3 bases, the J end by 9 bases, with 18 bases between. CDR3 size: 15 residues. Germline CDR1 is MDHEN and CDR2 is SYDVKM. CDR3: CASSFWDTGGGEQFF. CDR3 in DNA: TGTGCCAGCAGTTTTTGGGACACCGGAGGCGGTGAGCAGTTCTTC.